The rows below give T cell receptor beta chains drawn from one sample of a study of blood T cell repertoires in COVID-19. Assay used: immunoSEQ multiplex PCR; TCRdb lists only in-frame clones, some missing. The data hold about 150,000 clones, with around four fifths observed a single time. Sequenced sample: peripheral blood. The origin of the receptors is an elderly woman with acute or convalescent COVID-19. The CDR3 runs from the conserved cysteine through the conserved F or W. A D gene is named only where the DNA matches it firmly. Some rows have no size entry. The others give once, few or many, or a class for an expanded clone.

D	J	size	length	V	CDR3	DNA
TRBD2	TRBJ2-7	.	14	TRBV6-5	CASHLAGGMYEQYF	TGTGCCAGCCACCTAGCGGGGGGGATGTACGAGCAGTACTTC
.	TRBJ2-1	.	15	TRBV19	CASSILGQKANEQFF	TGTGCCAGTAGTATATTGGGGCAGAAGGCCAATGAGCAGTTCTTC
TRBD1	TRBJ2-1	.	16	TRBV7-8	CASSLAEGQGPLEQFF	TGTGCCAGCAGCTTAGCCGAGGGACAGGGTCCCCTTGAGCAGTTCTTC
TRBD1	TRBJ1-2	.	17	TRBV5-1	CASSLEGTGDSNYGYTF	TGCGCCAGCAGCTTGGAAGGGACAGGGGACTCTAACTATGGCTACACCTTC
TRBD2	TRBJ2-1	.	16	TRBV7-9	CASSLRGLAGRNEQFF	TGTGCCAGCAGCTTACGTGGGCTAGCGGGAAGGAATGAGCAGTTCTTC
.	TRBJ1-2	.	13	TRBV29-1	CSVEGGEADGYTF	TGCAGCGTTGAAGGTGGAGAAGCAGATGGCTACACCTTC
.	TRBJ1-5	.	14	TRBV18	CASSPPGGFQPQHF	TGTGCCAGCTCACCACCGGGAGGGTTTCAGCCCCAGCATTTT
TRBD2	TRBJ2-1	.	15	TRBV3-1/TRBV3-2	CASSHSGGASNEQFF	TGTGCCAGCAGCCATAGCGGGGGGGCCTCCAATGAGCAGTTCTTC
TRBD1	TRBJ2-7	.	16	TRBV28	CASSSPGGRQPYEQYF	TGTGCCAGCAGCTCCCCAGGGGGCCGGCAACCCTACGAGCAGTACTTC
TRBD1	TRBJ1-6	.	13	TRBV11-2	CASSFRQGSPLHF	TGTGCCAGCAGCTTCAGACAGGGTTCACCCCTCCACTTT
.	TRBJ2-5	.	13	TRBV30	CAWAPRGGKTQYF	TGTGCCTGGGCCCCGAGGGGGGGAAAGACCCAGTACTTC
.	TRBJ2-2	.	14	TRBV28	CASSLGGNTGELFF	TGTGCCAGCAGTTTAGGAGGGAACACCGGGGAGCTGTTTTTT
.	TRBJ1-1	.	15	TRBV18	CASSPHSEENTEAFF	TGTGCCAGCTCACCACATTCCGAGGAAAACACTGAAGCTTTCTTT
.	TRBJ1-1	.	15	TRBV29-1	CSSIAGSFWNTEAFF	TGCAGCAGCATCGCAGGGTCCTTCTGGAACACTGAAGCTTTCTTT
.	TRBJ2-3	.	16	TRBV24-1	CATSGQFDISTDTQYF	TGTGCCACCAGTGGTCAATTCGACATTAGCACAGATACGCAGTATTTT
TRBD1	TRBJ1-4	.	15	TRBV15	CATSRRQGEDEKLFF	TGTGCCACCAGCAGAAGACAGGGAGAGGATGAAAAACTGTTTTTT
TRBD2	TRBJ2-1	.	16	TRBV18	CASSALGTSGNHEQFF	TGTGCCAGCTCAGCCCTCGGGACTAGCGGGAACCATGAGCAGTTCTTC
TRBD1	TRBJ2-7	.	14	TRBV5-1	CASSLPGTGREQYF	TGCGCCAGCAGCTTGCCAGGGACAGGGAGGGAGCAGTACTTC
.	TRBJ1-2	.	13	TRBV12-3/TRBV12-4	CASSLVRNYGYTF	TGTGCCAGCAGTTTAGTCAGGAACTATGGCTACACCTTC
.	TRBJ1-5	.	14	TRBV2	CASSEEGSYQPQHF	TGTGCCAGCAGTGAAGAGGGGTCCTATCAGCCCCAGCATTTT
.	TRBJ2-7	.	14	TRBV5-8	CASSANGGLYEQYF	TGTGCCAGTAGCGCGAACGGGGGTCTCTACGAGCAGTACTTC
TRBD1	TRBJ1-1	few	18	TRBV6-9	CASSFTGAAEMINTEAFF	TGTGCCAGCAGTTTTACAGGGGCCGCTGAGATGATAAACACTGAAGCTTTCTTT
.	TRBJ2-5	.	15	TRBV11-2	CASSLSVYSRETQYF	TGTGCCAGCAGCTTGTCGGTTTACAGTCGGGAGACCCAGTACTTC
.	TRBJ1-3	.	15	TRBV6-5	CASRRGGFSGNTIYF	TGTGCCAGCCGGAGGGGGGGCTTCTCTGGAAACACCATATATTTT
TRBD1	TRBJ2-5	.	16	TRBV7-6	CASSPLPRQGGGTQYF	TGTGCCAGCAGCCCGCTGCCCAGACAGGGCGGTGGGACCCAGTACTTC
.	TRBJ2-7	.	12	TRBV10-2	CASSELGSEQYF	TGCGCCAGCAGTGAGTTGGGGAGCGAGCAGTACTTC
TRBD1	TRBJ2-5	few	14	TRBV5-5	CASSLGQGAETQYF	TGTGCCAGCAGCTTGGGACAGGGGGCAGAGACCCAGTACTTC